This T cell receptor beta chain originates from a study of blood T cells in healthy people across ages. This clonotype appeared a few times. CDR1 and CDR2 from the germline V gene are SNHLY and FYNNEI. The CDR3 length is 12 residues. Trimming removed 4 bases at V and 4 bases at J, with 6 bases between. Sample-barcoded 5' priming and a J-beta primer mix drove a second PCR of roughly 6 to 12 cycles. TCRdb used MiXCR to reprocess the 5' RACE reads, holding one entry per CDR3 protein. The data show fewer than 800,000 distinct CDR3 sequences, approximately 30% seen once. The specimen sequenced was blood. V usage is TRBV2 and J usage is TRBJ2-3; maybe TRBD1 (6 bases). This sequence originates from a woman aged 80 or over in good health. The CDR3 sequence: CASSAGADTQYF. CDR3 nucleotides: TGTGCCAGCAGTGCAGGGGCAGATACGCAGTATTTT.